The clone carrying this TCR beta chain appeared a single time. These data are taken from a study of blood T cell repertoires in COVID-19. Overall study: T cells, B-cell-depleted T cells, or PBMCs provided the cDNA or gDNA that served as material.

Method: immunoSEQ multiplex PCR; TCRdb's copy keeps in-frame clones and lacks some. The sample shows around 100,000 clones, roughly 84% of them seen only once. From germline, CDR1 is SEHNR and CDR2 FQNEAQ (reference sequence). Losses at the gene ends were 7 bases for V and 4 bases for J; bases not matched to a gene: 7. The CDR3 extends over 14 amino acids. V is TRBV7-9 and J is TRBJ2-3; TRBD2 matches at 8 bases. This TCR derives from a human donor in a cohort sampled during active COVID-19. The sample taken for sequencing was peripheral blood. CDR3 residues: CASIAGLDADTQYF. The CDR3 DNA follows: TGTGCCAGCATCGCGGGACTAGACGCAGATACGCAGTATTTT. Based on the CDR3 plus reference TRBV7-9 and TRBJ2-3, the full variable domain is DTGVSQNPRHKITKRGQNVTFRCDPISEHNRLYWYRQTLGQGPEFLTYFQNEAQLEKSRLLSDRFSAERPKGSFSTLEIQRTEQGDSAMYLCASIAGLDADTQYFGPGTRLTVL.